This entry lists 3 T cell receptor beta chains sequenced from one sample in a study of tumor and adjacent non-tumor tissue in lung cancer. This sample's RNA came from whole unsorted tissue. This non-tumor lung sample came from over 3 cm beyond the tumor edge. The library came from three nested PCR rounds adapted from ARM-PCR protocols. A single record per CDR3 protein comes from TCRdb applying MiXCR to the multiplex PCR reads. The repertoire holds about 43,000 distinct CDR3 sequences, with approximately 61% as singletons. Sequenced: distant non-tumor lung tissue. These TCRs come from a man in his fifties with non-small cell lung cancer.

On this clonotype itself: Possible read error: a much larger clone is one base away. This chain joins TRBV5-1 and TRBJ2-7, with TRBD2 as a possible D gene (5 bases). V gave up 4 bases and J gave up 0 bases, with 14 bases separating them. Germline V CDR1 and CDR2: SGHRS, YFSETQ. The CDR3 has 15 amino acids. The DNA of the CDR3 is TGCGCCAGCAGCACAGAGACTACAAGCTCCTACGAGCAGTACTTC. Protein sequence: CASSTETTSSYEQYF.

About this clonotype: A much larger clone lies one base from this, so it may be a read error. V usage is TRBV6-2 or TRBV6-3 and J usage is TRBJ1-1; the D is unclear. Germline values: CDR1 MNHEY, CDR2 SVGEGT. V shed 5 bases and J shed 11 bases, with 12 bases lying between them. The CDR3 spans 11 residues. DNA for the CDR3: TGTGCCAGCAGTCAGATGTGGTCGGCTTTCTTT. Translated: CASSQMWSAFF.

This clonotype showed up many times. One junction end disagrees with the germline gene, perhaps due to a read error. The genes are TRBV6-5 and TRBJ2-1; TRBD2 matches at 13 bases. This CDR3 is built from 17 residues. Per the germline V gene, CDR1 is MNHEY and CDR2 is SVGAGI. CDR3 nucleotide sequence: TGTGCCAGCAGTTACCGTTCTCCGGGACTAGCGGGGTCAGAGCTGTTCTTC. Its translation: CASSYRSPGLAGSELFF.